This entry lists 32 T cell receptor beta chains sequenced from one sample in a study of persistence of HIV-infected CD4 T cells. The libraries were made with immunoSEQ version 4 in survey mode. TCRdb keeps only in-frame clones here, not all; method: immunoSEQ multiplex PCR. The sample has 25,000 to 35,000 clones, roughly 70% seen once. An overlapping HIV-1 Gag peptide pool stimulated these cells at about 1 ug/peptide/mL. Sorting selected CD4+ T cells upregulating both CD40 ligand and CD69. Antigens for these TCRs are unknown. The sequences come from CD4+ T cells sorted from PBMCs after roughly 18-hour stimulation, collected from a patient who received antiretroviral therapy. The receptor source for this set is an adult man with HIV who was CMV-seropositive.

The chain has TRBV28 and TRBJ1-4, with D perhaps TRBD1 (6 bases). Germline CDR1 MDHEN, CDR2 SYDVKM. This CDR3 is built from 13 residues. Trimming pared 4 bases from V and 10 bases from J, leaving 13 bases between. Here the CDR3 reads CASSSSPRGKLFF. CDR3 bases: TGTGCCAGCAGTTCGTCACCCAGGGGAAAACTGTTTTTT.

This clone was counted only a few times. V usage is TRBV29-1 and J usage is TRBJ2-3; D perhaps matches TRBD1 (6 bases). CDR3 size: 12 residues. The V and J ends lost 6 bases and 3 bases respectively, with 10 bases between them. Germline V gene lookup returns CDR1 SQVTM and CDR2 ANQGSEA. Written as DNA, the CDR3 is TGCAGCGTCCGGGGACAAACAGATACGCAGTATTTT. As protein: CSVRGQTDTQYF.

This clone was seen a few times. The chain links TRBV5-5 to TRBJ1-1; 7 nucleotides align to TRBD1. The germline V gene encodes CDR1 SGHKS and CDR2 YYEKEE (reference sequence). V lost 1 base and J lost 3; bases outside the gene matches: 6. This CDR3 is 15 amino acids long. CDR3 sequence reads: CASSLYTGADTEAFF. As DNA, the CDR3 is TGTGCCAGCAGCTTGTATACAGGGGCAGACACTGAAGCTTTCTTT.

V gene TRBV6-2 or TRBV6-3 combines with J gene TRBJ1-1; 8 positions match TRBD1. Trimming removed 6 bases from V and 1 base from J; junction bases left unmatched: 13. In germline, CDR1 is MNHEY, CDR2 SVGEGT. The CDR3 is made up of 17 amino acids. The CDR3 reads CASSRESGGPRNTEAFF. The CDR3 nucleotides are TGTGCCAGCAGCCGTGAGTCAGGGGGCCCCAGGAACACTGAAGCTTTCTTT.

The V call is TRBV12-3 or TRBV12-4, the J call TRBJ2-5; possible D gene TRBD2, 5 bases. The length of the CDR3 is 12 residues. V shed 3 bases and J shed 11 bases, with 13 bases lying between them. The chain's CDR3 is CASSFEGMAQYF. The CDR3 nucleotides read TGTGCCAGCAGTTTCGAGGGAATGGCGCAGTACTTC.

The J gene is TRBJ1-2, the V gene TRBV3-1 (or the pseudogene TRBV3-2), with 7 bases matching TRBD1. Germline V CDR1 and CDR2: LGHDT, YNNKEL (reference sequence). The CDR3 runs to 19 residues. V lost 2 bases and J lost 5; bases outside the gene matches: 20. The CDR3 spells CASSQSHRTGEGSGYGYTF. The DNA of the CDR3 is TGTGCCAGCAGCCAAAGTCATCGAACAGGGGAGGGGTCGGGGTATGGCTACACCTTC.

The gene calls are TRBV27 and TRBJ1-1; unclear D gene. V lost 4 bases and J lost 0, with 12 bases in between. CDR1 and CDR2 from the germline V gene are MNHEY and SMNVEV (reference sequence). There are 15 residues in the CDR3. CDR3 residues: CASSSSGTVNTEAFF. DNA of the CDR3: TGTGCCAGCAGTTCCTCGGGTACAGTGAACACTGAAGCTTTCTTT.

This sequence joins TRBV5-1 and TRBJ2-1, with a tentative D call TRBD2 (5 bases). The CDR3 sequence is 15 residues long. Trimming cost V 2 bases and J 0 bases, with 9 bases left between them. Germline V gives CDR1 SGHRS, CDR2 YFSETQ. The CDR3 DNA sequence: TGCGCCAGCAGCTTAGCGGAAAACTCCTACAATGAGCAGTTCTTC. Encoded protein: CASSLAENSYNEQFF.

The sample holds a few counts of this clone. The chain combines TRBV19 with TRBJ1-2; TRBD1 matches at 8 bases. Germline loops: CDR1 LNHDA, CDR2 SQIVND (reference sequence). After removal of 1 base from V and 7 bases from J, the junction contained 14 bases not matched to a gene. This CDR3 is built from 17 residues. In nucleotides, the CDR3 is TGTGCCAGTAGTATAGCTTCGCGGACAGGGACATGGACTGGCTACACCTTC. Amino acid sequence: CASSIASRTGTWTGYTF.

This clone was seen more than once but under ten times. This chain links TRBV6-6 with TRBJ1-1, with TRBD1 identical over 8 bases. In germline, CDR1 is MNHNY, CDR2 SVGAGI (reference sequence). The J segment lost 0 bases and the V segment lost 6 bases, leaving 21 bases of the junction unmatched. CDR3 length equals 20 residues. CDR3 coding DNA: TGTGCCAGCAGCCCGATCCCGGCGAGGACAGGGAACCTCATGAACACTGAAGCTTTCTTT. It translates to CASSPIPARTGNLMNTEAFF.

This clone was seen a handful of times. J is TRBJ1-1 and V is TRBV6-5, with TRBD1 matching 10 bases. Per germline, CDR1 MNHEY and CDR2 SVGAGI. CDR3 length equals 13 residues. The CDR3 reads CDFRDRGDTEAFF. DNA for the CDR3: TGTGATTTCCGGGACAGGGGAGACACTGAAGCTTTCTTT.

This clone is deemed medium-sized. This rearrangement joins TRBV5-4 to TRBJ1-2; D might be TRBD1 (5 bases). This CDR3 has 16 residues. V lost 4 bases, J lost 7 bases, and 23 bases lay in between. The V gene's germline CDR1 is SGHNT and CDR2 YYREEE (reference sequence). The CDR3 protein is CASSRKRQGTRFGYTF. The CDR3 coding sequence is TGTGCCAGCAGCCGGAAAAGGCAGGGAACACGGTTTGGCTACACCTTC. Full variable domain (missing parts from reference TRBV5-4 and TRBJ1-2): ETGVTQSPTHLIKTRGQQVTLRCSSQSGHNTVSWYQQALGQGPQFIFQYYREEENGRGNFPPRFSGLQFPNYSSELNVNALELDDSALYLCASSRKRQGTRFGYTFGSGTRLTVV.

In DNA, the CDR3 is TGTGCCAGCACCCTGGACAGGGTAGGTCAGCCCCAGCATTTT. This sequence encodes CASTLDRVGQPQHF. The chain has TRBV28 and TRBJ1-5; the match to TRBD1 covers 8 bases. The junction had 8 bases not matched to a gene; V was cut back by 7 bases and J by 6 bases. This CDR3 region has 14 residues. From germline, CDR1 is MDHEN and CDR2 SYDVKM.

This clone was seen a single time. The chain joins TRBV9 to TRBJ2-1; possible D gene TRBD2, 7 bases. The length of the CDR3 is 15 residues. Trimming removed 1 base at V and 7 bases at J, with 15 bases between. Germline V gene sequence: CDR1 SGDLS, CDR2 YYNGEE. In DNA form, the CDR3 reads TGTGCCAGCAGCGTAACGTGGGGGGGCATGAATGAGCAGTTCTTC. Translated: CASSVTWGGMNEQFF.

The V call is TRBV5-1, the J call TRBJ1-1; D is undetermined. CDR3 length: 14 amino acids. Deletions cut 2 bases from V and 1 base from J, with 9 bases between. Germline-derived CDR1 and CDR2 are SGHRS and YFSETQ. CDR3 region: CASSFGPSNTEAFF. The CDR3 DNA follows: TGCGCCAGCAGCTTCGGACCCTCGAACACTGAAGCTTTCTTT. Filled out from reference TRBV5-1 and TRBJ1-1, the complete variable domain reads KAGVTQTPRYLIKTRGQQVTLSCSPISGHRSVSWYQQTPGQGLQFLFEYFSETQRNKGNFPGRFSGRQFSNSRSEMNVSTLELGDSALYLCASSFGPSNTEAFFGQGTRLTVV.

The chain is built from TRBV7-3 and TRBJ2-3; 7 bases agree with TRBD1. The CDR3 length is 15 residues. CDR1 and CDR2 from the germline V gene are SGHTA and FQGTGA. V gave up 5 bases and J gave up 2 bases; unmatched junction bases: 7. This CDR3 reads CASSPGGAVTDTQYF. CDR3 bases: TGTGCCAGCAGCCCAGGGGGTGCGGTCACAGATACGCAGTATTTT.

This clone was recorded once. The gene calls are TRBV19 and TRBJ2-2; D remains unclear. The CDR3 is 14 amino acids. CDR1 is LNHDA, CDR2 SQIVND, per germline (reference sequence). V gave up 2 bases and J gave up 5 bases, with 9 bases separating them. In DNA, the CDR3 is TGTGCCAGTAGTATAAGCAGGATGACCGGGGAGCTGTTTTTT. Protein sequence: CASSISRMTGELFF.

The CDR3 reads CASSRETGWSAEAFF. As DNA, the CDR3 is TGTGCCAGTAGTCGGGAGACAGGGTGGTCCGCTGAAGCTTTCTTT. This chain connects TRBV19 to TRBJ1-1; 7 bases are shared with TRBD1. V dropped 5 bases and J dropped 6; count of bases not matched to a gene: 12. The CDR3 loop spans 15 amino acids. The germline gives CDR1 LNHDA, CDR2 SQIVND (reference sequence).

Note on this clone: This likely traces to a read error, being one base from a far larger clone. The rearrangement joins TRBV7-6 to TRBJ1-3; D gene uncertain. Germline CDR1 SGHVS, CDR2 FNYEAQ. V lost 1 base, J lost 4 bases, and 2 bases lay in between. CDR3 length equals 12 residues. CDR3 protein: CASSLEGNTIYF. The DNA of the CDR3 is TGTGCCAGCAGCTTAGAAGGAAACACCATATATTTT.

The chain couples TRBV9 to TRBJ2-6; 9 bases fit TRBD1. The CDR3 covers 16 residues. CDR1 is SGDLS, CDR2 YYNGEE, per germline. The V segment lost 4 bases and the J segment 4 bases; nucleotides outside the gene matches: 6. The CDR3 DNA is TGTGCCAGCAGCTGGGGACAGGGTTCCGGGGCCAACGTCCTGACTTTC. It specifies CASSWGQGSGANVLTF.

The chain carries TRBV7-3 and TRBJ2-3; no clear D. Germline lookup yields CDR1 SGHTA and CDR2 FQGTGA. V shed 3 bases and J shed 6 bases, with 7 bases lying between them. CDR3 length: 12 amino acids. The CDR3 loop is CASSFRTDTQYF. The CDR3 coding sequence is TGTGCCAGCAGCTTTCGGACCGATACGCAGTATTTT.

The V call is TRBV3-1 (or the pseudogene TRBV3-2), the J call TRBJ1-6; D is ambiguous. Trimming left V 0 bases short and J 10 bases short, with 16 bases between. The CDR3 sequence is 16 residues long. The V gene's germline CDR1 is LGHDT and CDR2 YNNKEL (reference sequence). CDR3 DNA: TGTGCCAGCAGCCAAGATCTTGGAGGGAGTGGGTCACCCCTCCACTTT. The encoded protein is CASSQDLGGSGSPLHF.

This clone came up a few times. The V and J genes are TRBV7-8 and TRBJ1-5, with TRBD1 as a possible D gene (5 bases). In germline, CDR1 is SGHVS, CDR2 FQNEAQ. CDR3 size: 17 residues. The V end lost 2 bases, the J end lost 3 bases, and 17 bases lay between the germline ends. The CDR3 sequence is CASSLRAGGEFNQPQHF. For the CDR3, the DNA is TGTGCCAGCAGCTTAAGGGCAGGAGGGGAGTTCAATCAGCCCCAGCATTTT.

The chain couples TRBV7-3 to TRBJ2-7; 7 nucleotides agree with TRBD2. The V gene's germline CDR1 is SGHTA and CDR2 FQGTGA. With 5 bases clipped from V and 6 bases from J, the junction kept 10 bases outside the gene matches. CDR3 length: 14 residues. The CDR3 DNA reads TGTGCCAGCAGCCCGGGGGGACCTTCGGGCGAGCAGTACTTC. Amino acids: CASSPGGPSGEQYF.

The genes are TRBV6-1 and TRBJ2-2; D perhaps matches TRBD2 (6 bases). Germline V gene data show CDR1 as MNHNS and CDR2 as SASEGT. CDR3 size: 15 residues. V was pared by 5 bases and J by 0 bases, with 10 bases between. CDR3 loop: CASSFPGANTGELFF. CDR3 DNA sequence: TGTGCCAGCAGTTTCCCGGGGGCGAACACCGGGGAGCTGTTTTTT.

The rearrangement joins TRBV6-6 to TRBJ1-5, with D maybe TRBD1 (5 bases). Trimming stripped 8 bases from V and 2 bases from J, with 16 bases between. The CDR3 has 15 amino acids. Germline lookup yields CDR1 MNHNY and CDR2 SVGAGI (reference sequence). CDR3 protein: CASQTPGGGNQPQHF. The CDR3, as DNA: TGTGCCAGCCAGACCCCTGGAGGGGGCAATCAGCCCCAGCATTTT.

The chain employs TRBV28 and TRBJ2-1; 7 bases fit TRBD2. This CDR3 spans 13 amino acids. V shed 9 bases, J shed 3 bases, and the junction held 5 bases outside the gene matches. Germline lookup yields CDR1 MDHEN and CDR2 SYDVKM. In nucleotides, the CDR3 is TGTGCCAGTTTACGGGGGGTCTACAATGAGCAGTTCTTC. This codes for CASLRGVYNEQFF.

This chain uses TRBV11-2 with TRBJ2-2, with D unresolved. The V gene's germline CDR1 is SGHAT and CDR2 FQNNGV. The ends were cut back, 3 bases at V and 7 bases at J, with 6 bases in the middle. The CDR3 consists of 12 residues. CDR3 residues: CASSFSRGELFF. In DNA, the CDR3 is TGTGCCAGCAGCTTTTCTCGCGGGGAGCTGTTTTTT.

V gene TRBV5-1 combines with J gene TRBJ2-5; D is unresolved. Germline CDR1 and CDR2: SGHRS and YFSETQ. V was cut by 7 bases and J by 3 bases, with 13 bases left in between. The CDR3 contains 13 residues. The CDR3 reads CASGLSEKETQYF. In DNA form, the CDR3 reads TGCGCCAGCGGCCTCTCTGAAAAAGAGACCCAGTACTTC.

This chain uses TRBV4-2 with TRBJ2-1, with 11 nucleotides matching TRBD1. CDR3 length: 15 amino acids. V lost 4 bases to trimming and J lost 7 bases; unmatched junction nucleotides: 6. Germline-derived CDR1 and CDR2 are LGHNA and YNFKEQ. The CDR3 is CASSPSGTGGNEQFF. In nucleotides, the CDR3 is TGTGCCAGCAGCCCCTCCGGGACAGGGGGAAATGAGCAGTTCTTC.

In this sample, this clone turned up a few times. The chain links TRBV7-2 to TRBJ1-5; D is perhaps TRBD1 (6 bases). Trimming stripped 5 bases from V and 5 bases from J, with 16 bases between. Germline values: CDR1 SGHTA, CDR2 FQGNSA. CDR3 size: 15 residues. CDR3 in DNA: TGTGCCAGCAGCCCTCTCGGGAGGGGGGATCAGCCCCAGCATTTT. This gives the protein CASSPLGRGDQPQHF.

This rearrangement joins TRBV2 to TRBJ2-1; 11 nucleotides line up with TRBD2. CDR3 size: 14 residues. J gave up 6 bases and V 10 bases, and 8 bases lay outside the gene matches. Germline assignment: CDR1 SNHLY and CDR2 FYNNEI. The CDR3: CATLSGGGGNEQFF. CDR3 DNA sequence: TGTGCCACACTTAGCGGGGGGGGTGGCAATGAGCAGTTCTTC. Full variable domain (rest looked up from reference TRBV2 and TRBJ2-1): EPEVTQTPSHQVTQMGQEVILRCVPISNHLYFYWYRQILGQKVEFLVSFYNNEISEKSEIFDDQFSVERPDGSNFTLKIRSTKLEDSAMYFCATLSGGGGNEQFFGPGTRLTVL.